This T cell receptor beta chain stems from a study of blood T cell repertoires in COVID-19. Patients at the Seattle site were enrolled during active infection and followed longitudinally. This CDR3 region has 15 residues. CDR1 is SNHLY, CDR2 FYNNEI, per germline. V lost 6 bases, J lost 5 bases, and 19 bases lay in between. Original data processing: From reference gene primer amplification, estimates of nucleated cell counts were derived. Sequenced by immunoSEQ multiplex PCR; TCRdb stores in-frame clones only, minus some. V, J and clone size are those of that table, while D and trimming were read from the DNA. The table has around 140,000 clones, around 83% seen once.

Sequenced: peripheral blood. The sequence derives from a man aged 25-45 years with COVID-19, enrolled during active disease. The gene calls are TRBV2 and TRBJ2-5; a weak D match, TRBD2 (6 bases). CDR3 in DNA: TGTGCCAGCAGCCCGAGTCCGGGGGTTGCCGAGACCCAGTACTTC. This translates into CASSPSPGVAETQYF.